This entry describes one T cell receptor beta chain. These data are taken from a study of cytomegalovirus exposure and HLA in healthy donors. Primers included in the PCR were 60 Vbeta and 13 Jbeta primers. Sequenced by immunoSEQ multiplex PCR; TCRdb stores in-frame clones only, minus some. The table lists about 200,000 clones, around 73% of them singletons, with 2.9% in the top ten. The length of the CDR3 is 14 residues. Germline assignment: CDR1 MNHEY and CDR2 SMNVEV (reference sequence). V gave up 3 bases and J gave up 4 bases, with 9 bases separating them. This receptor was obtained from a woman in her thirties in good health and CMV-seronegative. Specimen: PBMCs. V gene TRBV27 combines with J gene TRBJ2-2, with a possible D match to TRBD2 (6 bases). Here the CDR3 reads CASSFGGSTGELFF. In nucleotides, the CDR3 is TGTGCCAGCAGTTTTGGGGGGAGCACCGGGGAGCTGTTTTTT.